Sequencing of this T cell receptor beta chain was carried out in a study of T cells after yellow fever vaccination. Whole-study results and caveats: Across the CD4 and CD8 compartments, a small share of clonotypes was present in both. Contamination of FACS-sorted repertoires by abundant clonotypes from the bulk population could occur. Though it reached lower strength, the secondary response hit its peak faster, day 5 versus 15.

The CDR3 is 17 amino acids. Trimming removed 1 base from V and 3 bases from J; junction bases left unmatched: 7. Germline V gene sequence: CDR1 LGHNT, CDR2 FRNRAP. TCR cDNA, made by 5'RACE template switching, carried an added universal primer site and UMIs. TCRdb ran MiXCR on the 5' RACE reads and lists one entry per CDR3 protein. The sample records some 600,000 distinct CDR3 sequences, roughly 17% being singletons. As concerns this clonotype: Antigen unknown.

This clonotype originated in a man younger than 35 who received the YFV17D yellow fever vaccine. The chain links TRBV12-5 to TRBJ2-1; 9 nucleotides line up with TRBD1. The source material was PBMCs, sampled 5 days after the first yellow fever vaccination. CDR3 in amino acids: CASGLGTGASYYNEQFF. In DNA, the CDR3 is TGTGCTAGTGGTTTGGGGACAGGGGCGTCGTACTACAATGAGCAGTTCTTC.